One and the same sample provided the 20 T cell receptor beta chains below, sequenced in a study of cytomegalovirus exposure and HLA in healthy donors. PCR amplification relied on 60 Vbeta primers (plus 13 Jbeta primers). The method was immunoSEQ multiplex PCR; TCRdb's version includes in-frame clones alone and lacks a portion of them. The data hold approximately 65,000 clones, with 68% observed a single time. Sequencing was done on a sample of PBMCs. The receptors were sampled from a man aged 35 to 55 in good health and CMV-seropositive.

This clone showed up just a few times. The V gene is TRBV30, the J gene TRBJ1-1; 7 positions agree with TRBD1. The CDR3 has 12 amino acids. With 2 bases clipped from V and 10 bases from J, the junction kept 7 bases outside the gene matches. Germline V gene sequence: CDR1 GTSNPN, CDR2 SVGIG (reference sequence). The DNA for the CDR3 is TGTGCCTGGAGTTTTCAGGGGGATCGAGCTTTCTTT. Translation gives CAWSFQGDRAFF.

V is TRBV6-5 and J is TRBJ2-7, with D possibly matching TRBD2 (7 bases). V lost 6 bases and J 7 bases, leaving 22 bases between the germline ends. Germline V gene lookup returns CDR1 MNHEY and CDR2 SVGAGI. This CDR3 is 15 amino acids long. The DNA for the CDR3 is TGTGCCAGCAGCAAAGGGGACAACTGGGAGGGGGAGCAGTACTTC. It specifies CASSKGDNWEGEQYF.

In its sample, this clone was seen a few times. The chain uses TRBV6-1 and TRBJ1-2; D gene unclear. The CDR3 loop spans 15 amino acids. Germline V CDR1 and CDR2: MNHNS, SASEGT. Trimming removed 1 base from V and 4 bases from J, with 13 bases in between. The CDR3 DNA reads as TGTGCCAGCAGTGAAGGCCGGGTCCCTTTCTATGGCTACACCTTC. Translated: CASSEGRVPFYGYTF.

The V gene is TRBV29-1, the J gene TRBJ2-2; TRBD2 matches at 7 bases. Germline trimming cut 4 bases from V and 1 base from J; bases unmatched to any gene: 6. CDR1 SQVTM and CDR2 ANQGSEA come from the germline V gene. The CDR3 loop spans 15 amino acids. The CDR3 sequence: CSVVVAGVNTGELFF. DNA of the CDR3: TGCAGCGTTGTGGTTGCGGGGGTGAACACCGGGGAGCTGTTTTTT.

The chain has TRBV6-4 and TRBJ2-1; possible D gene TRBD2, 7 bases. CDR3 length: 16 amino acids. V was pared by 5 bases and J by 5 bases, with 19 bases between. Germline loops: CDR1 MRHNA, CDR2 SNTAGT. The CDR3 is CASSTLGGRTHNEQFF. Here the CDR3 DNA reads TGTGCCAGCAGTACATTGGGGGGGCGGACACACAATGAGCAGTTCTTC.

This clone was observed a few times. For the CDR3, the DNA is TGCAGCGTTGTTGGGACTAGGGAAAACATTCAGTACTTC. It codes for CSVVGTRENIQYF. The V call is TRBV29-1, the J call TRBJ2-4, with 8 bases that match TRBD2. This CDR3 has 13 residues. Germline V lookup: CDR1 SQVTM, CDR2 ANQGSEA. V shed 4 bases, J shed 5 bases, and the junction held 4 bases outside the gene matches.

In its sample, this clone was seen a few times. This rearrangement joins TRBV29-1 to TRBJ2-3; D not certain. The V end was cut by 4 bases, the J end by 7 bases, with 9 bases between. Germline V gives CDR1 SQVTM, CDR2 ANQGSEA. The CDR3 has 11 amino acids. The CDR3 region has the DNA TGCAGCGTTGGTATCCAGAATACGCAGTATTTT. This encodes CSVGIQNTQYF.

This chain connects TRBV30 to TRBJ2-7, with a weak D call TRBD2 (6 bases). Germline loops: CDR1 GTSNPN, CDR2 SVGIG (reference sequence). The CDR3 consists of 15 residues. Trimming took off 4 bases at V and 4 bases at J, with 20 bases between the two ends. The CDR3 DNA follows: TGTGCCTGGACCCCATTTAGCGGAATCCTTTACGAGCAGTACTTC. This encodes CAWTPFSGILYEQYF.

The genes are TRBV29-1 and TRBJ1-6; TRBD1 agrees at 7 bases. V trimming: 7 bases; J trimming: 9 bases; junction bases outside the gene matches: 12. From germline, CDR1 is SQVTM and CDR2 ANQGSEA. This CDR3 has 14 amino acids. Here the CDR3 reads CSASDTGAGSPLHF. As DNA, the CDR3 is TGCAGCGCGAGCGATACAGGGGCGGGTTCACCCCTCCACTTT.

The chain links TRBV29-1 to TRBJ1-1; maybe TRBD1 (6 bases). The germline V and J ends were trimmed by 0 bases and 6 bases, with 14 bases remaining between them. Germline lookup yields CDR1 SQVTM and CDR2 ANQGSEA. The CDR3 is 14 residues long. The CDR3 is CSVEDRGASPEAFF. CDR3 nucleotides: TGCAGCGTTGAAGACAGGGGTGCTTCCCCTGAAGCTTTCTTT.

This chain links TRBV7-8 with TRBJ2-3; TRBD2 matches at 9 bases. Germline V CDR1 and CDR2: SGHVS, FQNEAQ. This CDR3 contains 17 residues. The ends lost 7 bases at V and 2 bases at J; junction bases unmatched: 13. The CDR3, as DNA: TGTGCCAGCAAGCTTAGAGGACTAGCGTACCACACAGATACGCAGTATTTT. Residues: CASKLRGLAYHTDTQYF.

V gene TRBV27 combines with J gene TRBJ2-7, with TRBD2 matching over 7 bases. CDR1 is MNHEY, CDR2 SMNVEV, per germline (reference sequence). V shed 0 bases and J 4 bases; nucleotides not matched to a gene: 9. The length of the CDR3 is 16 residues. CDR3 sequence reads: CASSLSAGEGRYEQYF. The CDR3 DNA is TGTGCCAGCAGTTTATCGGCGGGGGAGGGCCGTTACGAGCAGTACTTC.

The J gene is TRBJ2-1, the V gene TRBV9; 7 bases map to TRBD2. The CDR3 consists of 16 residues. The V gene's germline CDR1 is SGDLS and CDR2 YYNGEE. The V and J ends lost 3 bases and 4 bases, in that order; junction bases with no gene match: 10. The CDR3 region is CASSAPLSGDYNEQFF. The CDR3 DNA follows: TGTGCCAGCAGCGCCCCTCTAAGCGGGGATTACAATGAGCAGTTCTTC.

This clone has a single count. The CDR3 nucleotides are TGTGCCAGCAGCGTAGATCTAGCGGAGTACAATGAGCAGTTCTTC. This translates into CASSVDLAEYNEQFF. V is TRBV9 and J is TRBJ2-1, with 7 nucleotides matching TRBD2. The trim removed 0 bases at V and 4 bases at J, leaving 4 bases unmatched. Germline V gives CDR1 SGDLS, CDR2 YYNGEE. The CDR3 runs to 15 residues.

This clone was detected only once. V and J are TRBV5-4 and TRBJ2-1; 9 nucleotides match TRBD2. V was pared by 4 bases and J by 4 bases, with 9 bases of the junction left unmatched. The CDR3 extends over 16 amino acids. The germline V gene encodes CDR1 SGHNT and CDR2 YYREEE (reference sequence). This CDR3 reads CASSPGGLAGYNEQFF. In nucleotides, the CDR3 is TGTGCCAGCAGCCCCGGGGGGCTAGCGGGATACAATGAGCAGTTCTTC.

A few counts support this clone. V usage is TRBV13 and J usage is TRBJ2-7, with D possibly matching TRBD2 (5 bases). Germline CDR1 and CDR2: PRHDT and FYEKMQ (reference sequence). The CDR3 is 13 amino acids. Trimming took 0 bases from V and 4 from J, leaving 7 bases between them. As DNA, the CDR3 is TGTGCCAGCAGCTTAGGACTAGGGTACGAGCAGTACTTC. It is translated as CASSLGLGYEQYF.

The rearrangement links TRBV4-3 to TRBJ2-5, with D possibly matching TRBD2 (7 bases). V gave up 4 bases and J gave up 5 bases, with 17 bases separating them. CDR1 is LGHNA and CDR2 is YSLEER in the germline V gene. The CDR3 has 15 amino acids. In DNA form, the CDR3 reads TGCGCCAGCAGCCGACGGACTAGTCAGGGGGAGACCCAGTACTTC. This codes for CASSRRTSQGETQYF.

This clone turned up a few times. The CDR3 nucleotides are TGCAGCATATCCGGGACAGGGAAAACTGAAGCTTTCTTT. It encodes CSISGTGKTEAFF. This rearrangement joins TRBV29-1 to TRBJ1-1; 9 bases agree with TRBD1. CDR1 and CDR2 (germline): SQVTM, ANQGSEA. The trim removed 8 bases at V and 5 bases at J, leaving 9 bases unmatched. This CDR3 has 13 residues.

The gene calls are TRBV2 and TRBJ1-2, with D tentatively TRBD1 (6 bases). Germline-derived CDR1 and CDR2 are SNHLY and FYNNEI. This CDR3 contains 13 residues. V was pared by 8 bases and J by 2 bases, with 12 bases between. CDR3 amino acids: CASYWGPNYGYTF. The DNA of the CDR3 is TGTGCCAGCTACTGGGGGCCGAACTATGGCTACACCTTC.

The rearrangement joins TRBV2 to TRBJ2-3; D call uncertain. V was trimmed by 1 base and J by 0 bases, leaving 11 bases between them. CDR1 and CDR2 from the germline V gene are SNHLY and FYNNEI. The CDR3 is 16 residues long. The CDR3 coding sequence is TGTGCCAGCAGTGAAGAAAAGACATTTAGCACAGATACGCAGTATTTT. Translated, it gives CASSEEKTFSTDTQYF.